Below are 9 T cell receptor beta chains sequenced from a single sample in a study of T-cell reconstitution after alpha-beta-depleted transplantation in children. The authors prepared the TCRbeta library with unique molecular identifiers. Each CDR3 protein is one row after TCRdb ran MiXCR on the PCR reads. Of 200,000 to 250,000 distinct CDR3 sequences in the sample, approximately 10% were seen once. Specimen: PBMCs, collected before TCRalphabeta/CD19-depleted stem cell transplant. The receptors come from a child less than two years old with acute myeloid leukemia, due to receive a stem cell transplant.

The table lists this clonotype with many counts. The rearrangement uses TRBV5-1 and TRBJ1-4; D gene uncertain. With 1 base removed from V and 8 bases from J, the gap between germline ends came to 6 bases. The CDR3 spans 12 residues. Looked up from germline, CDR1 is SGHRS and CDR2 is YFSETQ. The CDR3 here is CASSLTGEKLFF. The DNA of the CDR3 is TGCGCCAGCAGCTTGACCGGGGAAAAACTGTTTTTT. Combining the CDR3 with reference TRBV5-1 and TRBJ1-4 gives the whole variable domain KAGVTQTPRYLIKTRGQQVTLSCSPISGHRSVSWYQQTPGQGLQFLFEYFSETQRNKGNFPGRFSGRQFSNSRSEMNVSTLELGDSALYLCASSLTGEKLFFGSGTQLSVL.

This clonotype was detected ten times or more. V and J are TRBV20-1 and TRBJ2-4, with TRBD1 matching over 7 bases. V shed 4 bases and J 2 bases; nucleotides not matched to a gene: 5. This CDR3 spans 14 amino acids. Germline lookup yields CDR1 DFQATT and CDR2 SNEGSKA (reference sequence). The CDR3 nucleotides are TGCAGTGCTAACGACAGGGAGCCCAAAAACATTCAGTACTTC. It translates to CSANDREPKNIQYF.

This clonotype occurred many times. This rearrangement joins TRBV5-1 to TRBJ2-2; D perhaps matches TRBD2 (5 bases). This CDR3 region has 14 residues. Germline V gene data show CDR1 as SGHRS and CDR2 as YFSETQ. V dropped 2 bases and J dropped 6 bases, with 11 bases sitting between them. Here the CDR3 DNA reads TGCGCCAGCAGCTTTGGAGGTAGTGCCGGGGAGCTGTTTTTT. This sequence encodes CASSFGGSAGELFF.

The chain has TRBV3-1 and TRBJ2-1; 12 bases align to TRBD2. Germline V lookup: CDR1 LGHDT, CDR2 YNNKEL (reference sequence). The CDR3 loop spans 17 amino acids. J lost 3 bases, V lost 10 bases, and 13 bases had no gene match. The CDR3 is CATSQVGLAGRYNEQFF. The CDR3 DNA follows: TGTGCCACCTCCCAAGTGGGACTAGCGGGCCGCTACAATGAGCAGTTCTTC.

This clonotype was counted only a few times. The chain links TRBV7-9 to TRBJ1-1; D remains ambiguous. Germline V gene sequence: CDR1 SEHNR, CDR2 FQNEAQ (reference sequence). This CDR3 is 13 amino acids long. With 1 base removed from V and 5 bases from J, the gap between germline ends came to 8 bases. The CDR3 here is CASSLERETEAFF. In DNA form, the CDR3 reads TGTGCCAGCAGCTTAGAAAGGGAGACTGAAGCTTTCTTT.

This clonotype was recorded at least ten times. This chain links TRBV5-1 with TRBJ2-7; a weak D match, TRBD1 (5 bases). Germline V gene sequence: CDR1 SGHRS, CDR2 YFSETQ. With 0 bases removed from V and 2 bases from J, the gap between germline ends came to 15 bases. This CDR3 region has 16 residues. CDR3 nucleotide sequence: TGCGCCAGCAGCTTGGTGGCTTTTGGGGCAGCCTACGAGCAGTACTTC. Translating gives CASSLVAFGAAYEQYF.

At least ten counts were recorded for this clonotype. This sequence joins TRBV20-1 and TRBJ2-2; D might be TRBD2 (5 bases). Germline V CDR1 and CDR2: DFQATT, SNEGSKA (reference sequence). This CDR3 contains 16 residues. Between the trimmed V and J ends, which lost 5 bases and 1 base, there was a span of 17 bases. The CDR3 sequence: CSAPGLPVRNTGELFF. CDR3 coding DNA: TGCAGTGCTCCAGGACTCCCCGTTAGGAACACCGGGGAGCTGTTTTTT.

The V call is TRBV2, the J call TRBJ2-5; the D gene is possibly TRBD2 (5 bases). This CDR3 has 13 residues. The V and J ends lost 10 bases and 1 base respectively, with 13 bases between them. CDR1 SNHLY and CDR2 FYNNEI come from the germline V gene. CDR3 sequence reads: CATALGIQETQYF. CDR3 nucleotides: TGTGCCACCGCACTAGGGATCCAAGAGACCCAGTACTTC.

This clonotype was detected ten times or more. The chain links TRBV11-2 to TRBJ2-7, with D possibly being TRBD1 (5 bases). The CDR3 is 13 amino acids. The V gene's germline CDR1 is SGHAT and CDR2 FQNNGV. With 3 bases removed from V and 5 bases from J, the gap between germline ends came to 11 bases. CDR3 residues: CASSLAGKDEQYF. CDR3 in DNA: TGTGCCAGCAGCTTGGCAGGGAAGGACGAGCAGTACTTC.